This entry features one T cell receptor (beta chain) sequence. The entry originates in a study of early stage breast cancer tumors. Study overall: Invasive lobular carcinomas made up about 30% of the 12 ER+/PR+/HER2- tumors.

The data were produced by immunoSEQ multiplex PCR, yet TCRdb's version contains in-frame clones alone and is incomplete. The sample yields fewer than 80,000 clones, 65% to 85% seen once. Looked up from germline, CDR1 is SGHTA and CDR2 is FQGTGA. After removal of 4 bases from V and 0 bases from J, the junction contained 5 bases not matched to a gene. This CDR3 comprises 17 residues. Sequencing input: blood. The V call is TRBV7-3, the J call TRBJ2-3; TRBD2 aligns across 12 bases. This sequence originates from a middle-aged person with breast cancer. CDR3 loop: CASSSTSGGTSTDTQYF. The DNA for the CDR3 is TGTGCCAGCAGCTCGACTAGCGGGGGAACTAGCACAGATACGCAGTATTTT.